These 26 T cell receptor beta chains share one sample of origin, sequenced in a study of human T cells and chemical hapten exposure. Via MiXCR, TCRdb re-called the RACE reads, giving one row per CDR3 protein. The repertoire includes approximately 320,000 distinct CDR3 sequences, about 5% of them detected once, and approximately 8.2% sits in the top ten. Regarding time point: pre-sensitization, week 0. The treatment here: therapeutic diphenylcyclopropenone sensitization with weekly scalp DPC. Sequencing was performed on whole blood, taken in connection with sensitization to the hapten diphenylcyclopropenone (DPC). The origin of the receptors is a woman aged 18 to 35 with alopecia areata. Some clones in this sample may be carry-over from other donors' samples.

The V call is TRBV28, the J call TRBJ1-1; D call uncertain. Looked up from germline, CDR1 is MDHEN and CDR2 is SYDVKM. The CDR3 is made up of 14 amino acids. The germline V and J ends were trimmed by 3 bases and 0 bases, with 8 bases remaining between them. CDR3 protein: CASSLPSMNTEAFF. The CDR3 DNA sequence: TGTGCCAGCAGTTTGCCGAGCATGAACACTGAAGCTTTCTTT.

This clonotype was found many times. V usage is TRBV6-2 or TRBV6-3 and J usage is TRBJ2-1, with D perhaps assigned TRBD1 or TRBD2 (6 bases each). Trimming cost V 4 bases and J 7 bases, with 17 bases left between them. The CDR3 contains 15 residues. In germline, CDR1 is MNHEY, CDR2 SVGEGT. The CDR3 here is CASSLYGGEKNEQFF. CDR3 nucleotide sequence: TGTGCCAGCAGTTTGTACGGGGGCGAGAAAAATGAGCAGTTCTTC.

The CDR3 reads CSGMTGNTEAFF. The CDR3 coding sequence is TGCAGCGGGATGACAGGGAACACTGAAGCTTTCTTT. The chain is built from TRBV29-1 and TRBJ1-1; D possibly corresponds to TRBD1 (6 bases). This CDR3 region has 12 residues. V was shortened by 7 bases and J by 1 base, with 10 bases between the two germline ends. The germline gives CDR1 SQVTM, CDR2 ANQGSEA.

There are a few counts of this clonotype. J is TRBJ2-7 and V is TRBV12-3 or TRBV12-4; 7 bases match TRBD2. J was trimmed by 3 bases and V by 2 bases; bases with no gene match: 10. The CDR3 runs 16 residues. The chain's CDR3 is CASSLSPRGTNYEQYF. Written as DNA, the CDR3 is TGTGCCAGCAGTTTAAGCCCGCGGGGGACTAACTACGAGCAGTACTTC.

This clonotype came up a few times. The V call is TRBV12-3 or TRBV12-4, the J call TRBJ1-3; the D gene is possibly TRBD1 (6 bases). V lost 4 bases to trimming and J lost 0 bases, with 19 bases between them. The CDR3 has 18 amino acids. Here the CDR3 DNA reads TGTGCCAGCAGTTCACCCTGGAAACAGGGCCACTCTGGAAACACCATATATTTT. Translated, it gives CASSSPWKQGHSGNTIYF.

This clonotype has more than one count but fewer than ten. The rearrangement links TRBV29-1 to TRBJ2-7; D is perhaps TRBD2 (6 bases). CDR1 and CDR2 (germline): SQVTM, ANQGSEA. The CDR3 runs 12 residues. The V end lost 4 bases, the J end lost 7 bases, and 14 bases lay between the germline ends. The CDR3 is CSVGPGDWEQYF. The DNA for the CDR3 is TGCAGCGTTGGCCCGGGGGACTGGGAGCAGTACTTC.

The sample holds a few counts of this clonotype. The rearrangement joins TRBV5-5 to TRBJ1-6; 9 bases are a match to TRBD1. The CDR3 loop spans 14 amino acids. V was pared by 7 bases and J by 9 bases, with 8 bases of the junction left unmatched. Germline V gene lookup returns CDR1 SGHKS and CDR2 YYEKEE (reference sequence). The CDR3 region has the DNA TGTGCCAGCCATTTACAGGGGGCTAGTTCACCCCTCCACTTT. Translated: CASHLQGASSPLHF.

This clonotype was counted at least ten times. The chain couples TRBV4-1 to TRBJ2-2; tentative D call: TRBD2 (5 bases). This CDR3 is built from 14 residues. Trimming took off 4 bases at V and 4 bases at J, with 10 bases between the two ends. The germline CDR1 and CDR2 sequences are MGHRA and YSYEKL. For the CDR3, the DNA is TGCGCCAGCAGCCTTCCGGGGTCCACCGGGGAGCTGTTTTTT. Protein product: CASSLPGSTGELFF.

The V and J genes are TRBV7-3 and TRBJ2-3; possibly TRBD2 for D (6 bases). V was cut by 5 bases and J by 8 bases, with 11 bases left in between. The CDR3 length is 12 residues. CDR1 and CDR2 from the germline V gene are SGHTA and FQGTGA. The CDR3 loop is CASSDGAGTQYF. The CDR3 DNA sequence: TGTGCCAGCAGCGACGGAGCGGGTACGCAGTATTTT.

The V and J genes are TRBV27 and TRBJ2-3; D might be TRBD2 (5 bases). Trimming stripped 6 bases from V and 2 bases from J, with 15 bases between. Germline loops: CDR1 MNHEY, CDR2 SMNVEV (reference sequence). This CDR3 has 15 residues. The CDR3 spells CASSGRTSSTDTQYF. CDR3 nucleotide sequence: TGTGCCAGCAGCGGCCGGACTTCCTCCACAGATACGCAGTATTTT.

This clonotype showed up many times. The CDR3 DNA reads as TGTGCCAGCTCACGGGAACGAGAGACCCAGTACTTC. Translated, it gives CASSRERETQYF. This chain uses TRBV18 with TRBJ2-5; D ambiguous. Germline V gives CDR1 KGHSH, CDR2 LQKENI. CDR3 length equals 12 residues. V lost 4 bases to trimming and J lost 4 bases, with 7 bases between them.

This clonotype was counted many times. The chain joins TRBV13 to TRBJ2-5, with D uncertain. The length of the CDR3 is 13 residues. Germline V CDR1 and CDR2: PRHDT, FYEKMQ (reference sequence). V lost 4 bases and J lost 3, with 9 bases in between. CDR3 in DNA: TGTGCCAGCAGCTGGAAGGGCGAAGAGACCCAGTACTTC. It translates to CASSWKGEETQYF.

DNA of the CDR3: TGTGCCAGCAGCTTATCCGGACAGGGATCATACACAGATACGCAGTATTTT. This encodes CASSLSGQGSYTDTQYF. The rearrangement joins TRBV7-9 to TRBJ2-3; 8 bases match TRBD1. J gave up 2 bases and V 2 bases, and 9 bases lay outside the gene matches. The CDR3 has 17 amino acids. The germline CDR1 and CDR2 sequences are SEHNR and FQNEAQ (reference sequence).

This clonotype was observed many times. The chain couples TRBV7-2 to TRBJ2-3, with TRBD2 identical over 11 bases. This CDR3 is built from 15 residues. Germline V gives CDR1 SGHTA, CDR2 FQGNSA. With V trimmed by 8 bases and J by 3 bases, 7 bases remained unmatched. DNA of the CDR3: TGTGCCAGCGGGCGACTAGCGGGGAATACAGATACGCAGTATTTT. Translation gives CASGRLAGNTDTQYF.

In its sample, this clonotype was seen once. The junction differs from germline at one of its ends, possibly a read error. The V gene is TRBV10-3, the J gene TRBJ2-7, with TRBD1 identical over 7 bases. The CDR3 spans 13 residues. Germline V CDR1 and CDR2: ENHRY, SYGVKD. This chain's CDR3 is CAIRGDSPYVQYF. The CDR3 nucleotides are TGTGCCATCAGGGGGGACAGTCCCTACGTGCAGTACTTC.

V and J are TRBV14 and TRBJ1-6; D uncertain. This CDR3 region has 15 residues. Germline values: CDR1 SGHDN, CDR2 FVKESK. Trimming pared 4 bases from V and 8 bases from J, leaving 15 bases between. The CDR3 DNA reads TGTGCCAGCAGCCGGGCTCATGATTGGGATTCACCCCTCCACTTT. The encoded protein is CASSRAHDWDSPLHF.

The chain has TRBV6-6 and TRBJ1-5; D remains unclear. The CDR3 has 15 residues. V dropped 0 bases and J dropped 2 bases, with 8 bases sitting between them. The germline V gene encodes CDR1 MNHNY and CDR2 SVGAGI (reference sequence). Here the CDR3 reads CASSYSATRNQPQHF. The CDR3, as DNA: TGTGCCAGCAGTTACTCGGCCACCCGCAATCAGCCCCAGCATTTT.

This clonotype has at least ten counts. The chain has TRBV28 and TRBJ1-4; TRBD1 matches 9 bases. This CDR3 region has 16 residues. J gave up 8 bases and V 3 bases, and 10 bases lay outside the gene matches. Germline CDR1 and CDR2: MDHEN and SYDVKM. This CDR3 reads CASSFLPGQGDEKLFF. For the CDR3, the DNA is TGTGCCAGCAGTTTTCTACCGGGACAGGGAGACGAAAAACTGTTTTTT.

This chain joins TRBV27 and TRBJ2-1; D gene uncertain. Trimming stripped 5 bases from V and 7 bases from J, with 18 bases between. This CDR3 comprises 15 residues. Germline values: CDR1 MNHEY, CDR2 SMNVEV (reference sequence). The CDR3 bases are TGTGCCAGCAGTCCCCTGCCCTCTAAGAGGAATGAGCAGTTCTTC. It is translated as CASSPLPSKRNEQFF.

This clonotype was seen more than once but under ten times. The CDR3 DNA follows: TGCAGTGCTTACCCTCACACTGAAGCTTTCTTT. Its protein product is CSAYPHTEAFF. The rearrangement joins TRBV20-1 to TRBJ1-1, with D unclear. The CDR3 is 11 residues long. V was clipped by 5 bases and J by 3 bases, with 7 bases between them. The germline gives CDR1 DFQATT, CDR2 SNEGSKA (reference sequence).

The V and J genes are TRBV5-5 and TRBJ2-3; 9 positions agree with TRBD2. CDR1 and CDR2 (germline): SGHKS, YYEKEE (reference sequence). This CDR3 contains 16 residues. Trimming at V came to 2 bases and at J to 4 bases, leaving 8 bases not matched to a gene. The CDR3 DNA reads TGTGCCAGCAGCTTAGATGGTAGCGGGGGCTCAGATACGCAGTATTTT. It specifies CASSLDGSGGSDTQYF.

The table lists this clonotype with many counts. The genes are TRBV18 and TRBJ1-1; 8 bases agree with TRBD1. This CDR3 spans 15 amino acids. J lost 7 bases, V lost 1 base, and 8 bases had no gene match. Germline lookup yields CDR1 KGHSH and CDR2 LQKENI. CDR3 coding DNA: TGTGCCAGCTCACCACAAGTATCCGGACAGGGTGAAGCTTTCTTT. Residues: CASSPQVSGQGEAFF.

The chain recombines TRBV11-1 with TRBJ2-7; D not resolved. V lost 5 bases and J lost 3, with 14 bases in between. CDR1 SGHAT and CDR2 FQDESV come from the germline V gene (reference sequence). The CDR3 runs 14 residues. The CDR3 sequence is CASSPRKPIYEQYF. The CDR3 bases are TGTGCCAGCAGCCCCCGGAAACCCATCTACGAGCAGTACTTC. The full variable domain, with the rest looked up from reference TRBV11-1 and TRBJ2-7, is EAEVAQSPRYKITEKSQAVAFWCDPISGHATLYWYRQILGQGPELLVQFQDESVVDDSQLPKDRFSAERLKGVDSTLKIQPAELGDSAMYLCASSPRKPIYEQYFGPGTRLTVT.

This clonotype was observed many times. CDR3 sequence reads: CASTGPGGIQYF. CDR3 nucleotide sequence: TGCGCCAGCACAGGTCCGGGGGGCATTCAGTACTTC. The chain is built from TRBV5-1 and TRBJ2-4; TRBD2 matches at 7 bases. V lost 6 bases and J lost 9; bases outside the gene matches: 6. Germline V gene lookup returns CDR1 SGHRS and CDR2 YFSETQ. The CDR3 is 12 amino acids.

This clonotype was detected many times. The chain couples TRBV14 to TRBJ2-3, with TRBD1 as a possible D gene (6 bases). CDR1 is SGHDN and CDR2 is FVKESK in the germline V gene. CDR3 length: 13 residues. V was trimmed by 4 bases and J by 6 bases, leaving 11 bases between them. The CDR3 DNA is TGTGCCAGCAGCCCCGGACAGCTTGATACGCAGTATTTT. This gives the protein CASSPGQLDTQYF.

This clonotype appeared a few times. The chain uses TRBV28 and TRBJ1-1; D unclear. This CDR3 comprises 14 residues. Germline V gene lookup returns CDR1 MDHEN and CDR2 SYDVKM. V shed 3 bases and J shed 0 bases, with 8 bases lying between them. The CDR3 nucleotides are TGTGCCAGCAGTTTTAGGACTCTGAACACTGAAGCTTTCTTT. Protein product: CASSFRTLNTEAFF. The full variable domain, with the rest looked up from reference TRBV28 and TRBJ1-1, is DVKVTQSSRYLVKRTGEKVFLECVQDMDHENMFWYRQDPGLGLRLIYFSYDVKMKEKGDIPEGYSVSREKKERFSLILESASTNQTSMYLCASSFRTLNTEAFFGQGTRLTVV.